This T cell receptor (beta chain) was profiled in a study of graft-versus-host responses after intestinal transplantation. Study conclusions and caveats: When patients had graft-donor T cell macrochimerism, their allografts held high graft-versus-host to host-versus-graft clonal ratios. Early post-transplant HvG declines tracked with peak circulating GvH clone levels.

To note about this clone: Antigen: not known.

Produced via immunoSEQ multiplex PCR; TCRdb's table is partial and in-frame only. The table shows more than 60,000 clones, with about 90% occurring only once. Trimming pared 4 bases from V and 3 bases from J, leaving 12 bases between. The CDR3 runs to 14 residues. CDR1 SGHTA and CDR2 FQGNSA come from the germline V gene. This rearrangement joins TRBV7-2 to TRBJ1-2, with D possibly matching TRBD1 (6 bases). This sequence was found in a human donor who received an intestinal transplant. The starting material was unstimulated CD8+ T cells sorted from spleen or lymph node cells, obtained before intestinal transplant. CDR3 protein: CASSYGQLDYGYTF. The CDR3 nucleotides are TGTGCCAGCAGCTACGGACAGTTAGACTATGGCTACACCTTC. Drawing the rest from reference TRBV7-2 and TRBJ1-2, the complete variable domain is GAGVSQSPSNKVTEKGKDVELRCDPISGHTALYWYRQSLGQGLEFLIYFQGNSAPDKSGLPSDRFSAERTGGSVSTLTIQRTQQEDSAVYLCASSYGQLDYGYTFGSGTRLTVV.